This passage covers 16 T cell receptor beta chains from one sample sequenced in a study of blood T cell repertoires in COVID-19. Profiling relied on immunoSEQ multiplex PCR, and the TCRdb table lists in-frame clones only, not all of them. The data show tens of thousands of clones, 85% to 90% seen once. What was sequenced was peripheral blood. The origin of the receptors is a human donor with active COVID-19. The donor label of this sample is uncertain.

The CDR3 nucleotides read TGTGCCAGCAGCTTAGGAGGGGGCACCTACAATGAGCAGTTCTTC. Translated, it gives CASSLGGGTYNEQFF. This chain connects TRBV11-3 to TRBJ2-1, with TRBD1 matching 7 bases. V was pared by 1 base and J by 2 bases, with 2 bases of the junction left unmatched. Germline lookup yields CDR1 SGHNT and CDR2 YENEEA. The CDR3 loop spans 15 amino acids.

The V call is TRBV2, the J call TRBJ2-5, with 10 bases aligning to TRBD1. The CDR3 covers 17 residues. CDR1 and CDR2 (germline): SNHLY, FYNNEI. The trim removed 0 bases at V and 1 base at J, leaving 5 bases unmatched. This chain's CDR3 is CASSEAGTGASQETQYF. The CDR3 bases are TGTGCCAGCAGTGAAGCCGGGACAGGGGCCTCCCAAGAGACCCAGTACTTC.

The rearrangement uses TRBV28 and TRBJ2-1; TRBD1 is a possible D gene (6 bases). The CDR3 loop spans 14 amino acids. Germline-derived CDR1 and CDR2 are MDHEN and SYDVKM. V was trimmed by 2 bases and J by 10 bases, leaving 15 bases between them. The CDR3 DNA is TGTGCCAGCAGTTTAGAAAACAGGGTCCACGAGCAGTTCTTC. Its translation is CASSLENRVHEQFF.

The J gene is TRBJ2-3, the V gene TRBV7-2, with 10 bases that match TRBD1. Germline V gene sequence: CDR1 SGHTA, CDR2 FQGNSA. This CDR3 region has 14 residues. CDR3 sequence (DNA): TGTGCTAACGGCCGGGACAGGGGCGCAGATACGCAGTATTTT. It yields the protein CANGRDRGADTQYF. The full variable domain, its missing parts supplied by reference TRBV7-2 and TRBJ2-3, is GAGVSQSPSNKVTEKGKDVELRCDPISGHTALYWYRQSLGQGLEFLIYFQGNSAPDKSGLPSDRFSAERTGGSVSTLTIQRTQQEDSAVYLCANGRDRGADTQYFGPGTRLTVL.

In this sample, this clone turned up a few times. The chain has TRBV6-5 and TRBJ1-1; TRBD1 might be the D (5 bases). Trimming cost V 4 bases and J 6 bases, with 15 bases left between them. Germline V gene lookup returns CDR1 MNHEY and CDR2 SVGAGI. This CDR3 is built from 14 residues. CDR3 coding DNA: TGTGCCAGCAGTTGGGGACTCAACGGTGCTGAAGCTTTCTTT. This gives the protein CASSWGLNGAEAFF.

The chain is built from TRBV19 and TRBJ2-3, with D tentatively TRBD2 (5 bases). V lost 6 bases to trimming and J lost 2 bases, with 12 bases between them. CDR1 and CDR2 (germline): LNHDA, SQIVND (reference sequence). The CDR3 has 14 residues. This CDR3 reads CASRGPGITDTQYF. CDR3 in DNA: TGTGCCAGTAGAGGTCCGGGGATCACAGATACGCAGTATTTT.

The chain is built from TRBV27 and TRBJ2-3, with 9 bases matching TRBD2. Trimming removed 6 bases from V and 0 bases from J; junction bases left unmatched: 19. CDR3 length: 20 residues. Germline CDR1 and CDR2: MNHEY and SMNVEV (reference sequence). CDR3 residues: CASSLTPPSNSGGSTDTQYF. CDR3 sequence (DNA): TGTGCCAGCAGCCTGACACCCCCATCTAATAGCGGGGGTAGCACAGATACGCAGTATTTT.

DNA for the CDR3: TGTGCCAGCAGTTTCCGGGACAGGCCCATCTTCTGGACCTTC. It is translated as CASSFRDRPIFWTF. The chain joins TRBV27 to TRBJ1-2, with TRBD1 matching 8 bases. After removal of 3 bases from V and 14 bases from J, the junction contained 14 bases not matched to a gene. Germline lookup yields CDR1 MNHEY and CDR2 SMNVEV (reference sequence). CDR3 length: 14 residues.

The genes are TRBV6-5 and TRBJ2-7; 7 bases fit TRBD2. The V gene's germline CDR1 is MNHEY and CDR2 SVGAGI. V lost 4 bases and J lost 0; bases outside the gene matches: 3. CDR3 size: 14 residues. CDR3 sequence: CASSFLADSYEQYF. CDR3 nucleotides: TGTGCCAGCAGTTTCCTAGCGGACTCCTACGAGCAGTACTTC.

This chain joins TRBV4-3 and TRBJ1-5; 7 nucleotides agree with TRBD1. Germline values: CDR1 LGHNA, CDR2 YSLEER. V dropped 0 bases and J dropped 3; count of bases not matched to a gene: 20. The CDR3 spans 21 residues. CDR3 loop: CASSQDSWTGGSRGVNQPQHF. CDR3 bases: TGCGCCAGCAGCCAAGATTCATGGACAGGAGGGTCGCGTGGCGTCAATCAGCCCCAGCATTTT.

The chain has TRBV7-2 and TRBJ2-4, with TRBD2 matching over 12 bases. Germline V CDR1 and CDR2: SGHTA, FQGNSA. The trim removed 5 bases at V and 0 bases at J, leaving 8 bases unmatched. The length of the CDR3 is 18 residues. The CDR3, as DNA: TGTGCCAGCAGCCCAGCACTAGCGGGGGGATTAGCCAAAAACATTCAGTACTTC. Its translation is CASSPALAGGLAKNIQYF.

The chain joins TRBV6-5 to TRBJ1-2, with 7 positions matching TRBD1. The germline gives CDR1 MNHEY, CDR2 SVGAGI. This CDR3 contains 13 residues. The V and J ends lost 5 bases and 2 bases, in that order; junction bases with no gene match: 2. CDR3 amino acids: CASSLGQNYGYTF. CDR3 nucleotides: TGTGCCAGCAGTCTGGGACAGAACTATGGCTACACCTTC.

The chain uses TRBV12-3 or TRBV12-4 and TRBJ2-7, with a weak D call TRBD1 (5 bases). Deletions cut 6 bases from V and 0 bases from J, with 9 bases between. This CDR3 has 13 residues. The CDR3 nucleotides read TGTGCCAGCAGCTTTGACAGCTCCTACGAGCAGTACTTC. Encoded protein: CASSFDSSYEQYF.

This chain links TRBV4-3 with TRBJ2-1; D perhaps matches TRBD2 (7 bases). The CDR3 totals 17 residues. The germline gives CDR1 LGHNA, CDR2 YSLEER. The V gene lost 1 base and the J gene lost 10 bases, with 23 bases spanning the gap. The CDR3 DNA reads as TGCGCCAGCAGCCAAGTTAAGGGGGGGAGTTCCACGCGCGAGCAGTTCTTC. This sequence encodes CASSQVKGGSSTREQFF.

V is TRBV11-2 and J is TRBJ1-3; TRBD1 agrees at 9 bases. CDR3 length equals 17 residues. J was trimmed by 2 bases and V by 6 bases; bases with no gene match: 11. Germline-derived CDR1 and CDR2 are SGHAT and FQNNGV. CDR3 DNA sequence: TGTGCCAGCAGGAAAAGTACGGGACAGGGAACTGGAAACACCATATATTTT. It yields the protein CASRKSTGQGTGNTIYF.

The chain combines TRBV7-8 with TRBJ2-2, with 16 bases that match TRBD2. After removal of 4 bases from V and 3 bases from J, the junction contained 17 bases not matched to a gene. Germline assignment: CDR1 SGHVS and CDR2 FQNEAQ. CDR3 length: 22 amino acids. The CDR3 loop reads CASSWMENPGLAGGKHTGELFF. In DNA, the CDR3 is TGTGCCAGCAGCTGGATGGAAAATCCGGGACTAGCGGGGGGGAAACACACCGGGGAGCTGTTTTTT.